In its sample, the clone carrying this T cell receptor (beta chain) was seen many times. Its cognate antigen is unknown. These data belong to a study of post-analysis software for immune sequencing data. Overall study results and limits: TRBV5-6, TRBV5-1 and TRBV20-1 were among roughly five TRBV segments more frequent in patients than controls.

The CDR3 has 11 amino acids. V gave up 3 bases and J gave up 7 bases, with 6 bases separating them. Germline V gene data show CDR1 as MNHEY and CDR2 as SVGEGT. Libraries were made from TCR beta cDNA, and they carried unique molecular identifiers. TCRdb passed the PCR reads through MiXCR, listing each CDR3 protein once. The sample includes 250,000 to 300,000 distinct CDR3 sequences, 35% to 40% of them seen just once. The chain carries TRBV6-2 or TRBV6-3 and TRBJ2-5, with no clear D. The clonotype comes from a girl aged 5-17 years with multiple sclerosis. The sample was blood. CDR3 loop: CASSYPGTQYF. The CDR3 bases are TGTGCCAGCAGTTATCCGGGGACCCAGTACTTC.